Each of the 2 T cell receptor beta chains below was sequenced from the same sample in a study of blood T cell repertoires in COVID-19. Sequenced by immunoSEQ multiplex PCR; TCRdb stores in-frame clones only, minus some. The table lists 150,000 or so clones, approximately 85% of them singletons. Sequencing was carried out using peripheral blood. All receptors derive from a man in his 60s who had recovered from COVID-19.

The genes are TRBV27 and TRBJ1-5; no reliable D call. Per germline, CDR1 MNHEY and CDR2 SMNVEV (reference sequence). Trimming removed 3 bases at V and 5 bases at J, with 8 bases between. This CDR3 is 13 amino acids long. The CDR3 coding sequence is TGTGCCAGCAGTTTGGAGGGTGATCAGCCCCAGCATTTT. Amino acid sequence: CASSLEGDQPQHF.

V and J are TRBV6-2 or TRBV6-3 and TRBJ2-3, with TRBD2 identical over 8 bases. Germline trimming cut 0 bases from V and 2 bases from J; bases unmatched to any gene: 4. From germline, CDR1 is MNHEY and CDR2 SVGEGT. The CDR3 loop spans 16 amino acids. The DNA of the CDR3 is TGTGCCAGCAGTTACTCGGGACTAGTGTACACAGATACGCAGTATTTT. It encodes CASSYSGLVYTDTQYF.